A single T cell receptor (beta chain) is shown here with its context. This sample is part of a study of control samples from healthy donors and cancer patients. Germline CDR1 and CDR2: SGHRS and YFSETQ. V lost 0 bases, J lost 1 base, and 8 bases lay in between. The CDR3 extends over 14 amino acids. Repertoires were generated with immunoSEQ multiplex PCR, while TCRdb's copy carries only in-frame clones and drops some. The data show 150,000 to 200,000 clones, about 86% seen once. The chain is built from TRBV5-1 and TRBJ2-7; D remains unclear. Sequenced: blood. This sequence was found in a man aged 18 to 29 in good health. CDR3 loop: CASSLVVGSYEQYF. In DNA, the CDR3 is TGCGCCAGCAGCTTGGTGGTTGGGTCCTACGAGCAGTACTTC.